A selection of T cell receptor beta chains follows, all from one sample in a study of blood T cell repertoires in COVID-19. The repertoire was sequenced with immunoSEQ multiplex PCR; TCRdb's copy has only in-frame clones and lacks some. This table has approximately 120,000 clones, 85% appearing once. The sequenced sample consisted of peripheral blood. The receptors stem from a woman over 75 with acute or convalescent COVID-19. The CDR3 runs from the conserved cysteine through the conserved F or W. Each record gives: J gene, V gene, clone size, D gene, CDR3 protein, CDR3 DNA. A D gene is named only where the DNA matches it firmly. Clone sizes are given selectively: once, few, many, or a class where the clone is expanded.

>TRBJ1-1|TRBV15|-|-
CATSRVAGGNTTPRPAEAFF
TGTGCCACCAGCAGAGTGGCGGGGGGGAACACTACGCCCCGTCCCGCTGAAGCTTTCTTT
>TRBJ2-5|TRBV6-5|-|TRBD2
CASSYPGGPKTQYF
TGTGCCAGCAGTTATCCGGGGGGGCCAAAGACCCAGTACTTC
>TRBJ1-1|TRBV4-2|-|-
CASSPRQAPRIYTEAFF
TGTGCCAGCAGCCCCCGACAGGCCCCCAGGATTTACACTGAAGCTTTCTTT
>TRBJ1-5|TRBV19|-|-
CASSSRQLPYSNQPQHF
TGTGCCAGTAGTTCCAGACAGTTGCCGTATAGCAATCAGCCCCAGCATTTT
>TRBJ2-5|TRBV3-1/TRBV3-2|-|-
CASSLGGSRETQYF
TGTGCCAGCAGCCTCGGAGGATCCCGGGAGACCCAGTACTTC
>TRBJ1-4|TRBV3-1/TRBV3-2|-|-
CASSLRGLPEKLFF
TGTGCCAGCAGCCTTCGCGGACTTCCCGAAAAACTGTTTTTT
>TRBJ2-2|TRBV19|few|TRBD1
CASSRPGGNTGELFF
TGTGCCAGCAGCCGACCAGGGGGGAACACCGGGGAGCTGTTTTTT
>TRBJ1-1|TRBV10-1|-|-
CASRAIRTGTEAFF
TGCGCCAGCAGAGCCATCCGTACGGGCACTGAAGCTTTCTTT
>TRBJ2-7|TRBV12-3/TRBV12-4|-|-
CASSSDSSYEQYF
TGTGCCAGCAGTTCCGACAGCTCCTACGAGCAGTACTTC
>TRBJ2-3|TRBV10-3|-|TRBD2
CAISKSGGSTDTQYF
TGTGCCATCAGTAAGAGCGGGGGTAGCACAGATACGCAGTATTTT
>TRBJ1-2|TRBV28|few|-
CASSRYREGYTF
TGTGCCAGCAGTCGTTACAGGGAGGGCTACACCTTC
>TRBJ1-1|TRBV6-2/TRBV6-3|-|TRBD1
CASSYSNRGTEAFF
TGTGCCAGCAGTTACTCGAACAGGGGTACTGAAGCTTTCTTT
>TRBJ2-3|TRBV29-1|-|TRBD1
CSVEEDREGTDTQYF
TGCAGCGTTGAAGAGGACAGGGAGGGCACAGATACGCAGTATTTT
>TRBJ2-7|TRBV27|-|TRBD1
CASSSLDRAYEQYF
TGTGCCAGCAGCTCTTTGGACAGGGCCTACGAGCAGTACTTC
>TRBJ2-1|TRBV7-7|-|-
CASSRSSGSYNEQFF
TGTGCTAGCAGTCGTAGTAGCGGCTCCTACAATGAGCAGTTCTTC
>TRBJ1-2|TRBV10-1|-|-
CASTNKVCGANYGYTF
TGCGCCAGCACTAATAAGGTTTGCGGGGCTAACTATGGCTACACCTTC
>TRBJ1-1|TRBV12-3/TRBV12-4|few|-
CASRKSEAFF
TGTGCCAGCAGAAAGAGTGAAGCTTTCTTT
>TRBJ1-1|TRBV27|-|TRBD1
CASKTGGEVTEAFF
TGTGCCAGCAAAACAGGGGGCGAGGTCACTGAAGCTTTCTTT
>TRBJ2-2|TRBV5-6|-|-
CASSFTKFRGLNTGELFF
TGTGCCAGCAGCTTTACTAAGTTCAGGGGCCTCAACACCGGGGAGCTGTTTTTT
>TRBJ1-2|TRBV21-1|-|-
CASSGGMDYGYTF
TGTGCCAGCAGCGGGGGGATGGACTATGGCTACACCTTC
>TRBJ1-2|TRBV5-6|-|TRBD1
CASSTRGQGHGYTF
TGTGCCAGCAGCACCAGGGGACAGGGTCACGGCTACACCTTC
>TRBJ1-2|TRBV7-2|-|-
CASSLEAQANYGYTF
TGTGCCAGCAGCTTAGAAGCCCAGGCTAACTATGGCTACACCTTC
>TRBJ1-5|TRBV6-6|-|-
CASSFQGRQPQHF
TGTGCCAGCAGTTTTCAGGGTCGACAGCCCCAGCATTTT
>TRBJ2-3|TRBV5-4|-|TRBD2
CASSQRGRTDTQYF
TGTGCCAGCAGCCAGCGGGGCCGCACAGATACGCAGTATTTT